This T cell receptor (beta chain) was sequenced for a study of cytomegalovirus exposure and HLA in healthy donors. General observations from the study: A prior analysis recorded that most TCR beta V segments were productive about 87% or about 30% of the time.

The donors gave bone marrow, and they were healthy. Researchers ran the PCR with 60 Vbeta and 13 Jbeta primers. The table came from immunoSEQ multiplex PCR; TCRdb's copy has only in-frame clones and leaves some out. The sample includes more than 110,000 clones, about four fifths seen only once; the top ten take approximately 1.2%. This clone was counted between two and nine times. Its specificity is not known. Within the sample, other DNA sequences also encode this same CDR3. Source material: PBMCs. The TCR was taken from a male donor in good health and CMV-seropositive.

CDR3 protein: CASSHHQGFGEQYF. As DNA, the CDR3 is TGTGCCAGCAGCCACCACCAGGGATTCGGCGAGCAGTACTTC. J is TRBJ2-7 and V is TRBV13, with a weak D call TRBD1 (5 bases). V lost 5 bases and J lost 6, with 17 bases in between. The germline V gene encodes CDR1 PRHDT and CDR2 FYEKMQ (reference sequence). This CDR3 is built from 14 residues.